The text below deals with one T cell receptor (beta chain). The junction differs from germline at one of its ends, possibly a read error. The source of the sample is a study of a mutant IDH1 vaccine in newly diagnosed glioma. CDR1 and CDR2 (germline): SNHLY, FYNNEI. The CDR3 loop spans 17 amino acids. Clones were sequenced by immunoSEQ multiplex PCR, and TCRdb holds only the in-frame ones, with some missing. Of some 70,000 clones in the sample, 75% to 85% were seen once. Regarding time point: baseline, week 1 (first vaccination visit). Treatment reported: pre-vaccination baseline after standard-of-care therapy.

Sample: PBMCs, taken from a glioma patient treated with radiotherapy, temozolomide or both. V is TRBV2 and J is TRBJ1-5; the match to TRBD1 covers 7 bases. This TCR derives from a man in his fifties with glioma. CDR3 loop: CASSEDWTGYSNQPQHF. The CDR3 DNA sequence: TGTGCCAGCAGCGAAGATTGGACAGGATATAGCAATCAGCCCCAGCATTTT.